A single sample gave rise to the 18 T cell receptor beta chains below, sequenced in a study of beta chain features in type 1 diabetes. The study reverse transcribed the entire isolated RNA, so it sequenced expressed TCRB transcripts. The data were produced by immunoSEQ multiplex PCR, yet TCRdb's version contains in-frame clones alone and is incomplete. The sample shows 140,000 to 150,000 clones, 10% of them seen only once. The source material was naive CD4+ T cells from blood. The receptors originated from a man between 18 and 29 years old in good health.

This clone occurred a few times. The rearrangement uses TRBV7-9 and TRBJ2-5, with TRBD1 identical over 7 bases. The CDR3 totals 14 residues. Germline CDR1 is SEHNR and CDR2 is FQNEAQ (reference sequence). V trimming: 5 bases; J trimming: 5 bases; junction bases outside the gene matches: 8. The CDR3 region is CASSLTTGVETQYF. The CDR3 nucleotides read TGTGCCAGCAGCCTTACAACAGGGGTGGAGACCCAGTACTTC.

A few counts support this clone. V and J are TRBV20-1 and TRBJ1-1; 9 bases fit TRBD1. After removal of 3 bases from V and 7 bases from J, the junction contained 0 bases not matched to a gene. Germline CDR1 is DFQATT and CDR2 is SNEGSKA (reference sequence). The CDR3 has 11 amino acids. CDR3 residues: CSARDRGEAFF. For the CDR3, the DNA is TGCAGTGCTAGGGACAGGGGTGAAGCTTTCTTT.

The V and J genes are TRBV2 and TRBJ1-2; TRBD1 matches 8 bases. This CDR3 is 14 amino acids long. Losses at the gene ends were 9 bases for V and 2 bases for J; bases not matched to a gene: 8. Germline assignment: CDR1 SNHLY and CDR2 FYNNEI. The CDR3 nucleotides read TGTGCCAGTGAGAGGGACAGGTCCAACTATGGCTACACCTTC. Translated: CASERDRSNYGYTF.

This clone was counted only a few times. This rearrangement joins TRBV4-1 to TRBJ1-1; 9 bases map to TRBD1. The length of the CDR3 is 14 residues. The V gene end was trimmed by 4 bases and the J gene end by 11 bases; junction bases not matched to a gene: 11. Looked up from germline, CDR1 is MGHRA and CDR2 is YSYEKL. CDR3 sequence (DNA): TGCGCCAGCAGCCTAAACAAACAGGGGGCTGTGGCTTTCTTT. Its protein product is CASSLNKQGAVAFF.

The V and J genes are TRBV7-2 and TRBJ1-4; TRBD1 matches 10 bases. V lost 5 bases to trimming and J lost 0 bases; unmatched junction nucleotides: 3. Germline loops: CDR1 SGHTA, CDR2 FQGNSA. This CDR3 spans 16 amino acids. The CDR3 nucleotides are TGTGCCAGCAGCCTGACAGGGGGCGCAACTAATGAAAAACTGTTTTTT. Translating gives CASSLTGGATNEKLFF.

V is TRBV7-2 and J is TRBJ2-3; 10 positions match TRBD2. CDR1 SGHTA and CDR2 FQGNSA come from the germline V gene. The junction had 10 bases not matched to a gene; V was cut back by 2 bases and J by 2 bases. The CDR3 spans 18 residues. The CDR3 here is CASSLSRAGGYLTDTQYF. The CDR3 region has the DNA TGTGCCAGCAGCTTAAGTCGAGCGGGGGGGTACCTCACAGATACGCAGTATTTT.

The rearrangement links TRBV7-9 to TRBJ1-2, with D maybe TRBD1 (5 bases). Germline lookup yields CDR1 SEHNR and CDR2 FQNEAQ (reference sequence). The ends were cut back, 3 bases at V and 13 bases at J, with 18 bases in the middle. CDR3 size: 13 residues. CDR3 coding DNA: TGTGCCAGCAGCTTCGCAGGGTCAAGGTCCCTCACCTTC. This translates into CASSFAGSRSLTF. The complete variable domain, with remaining parts taken from reference TRBV7-9 and TRBJ1-2, reads DTGVSQNPRHKITKRGQNVTFRCDPISEHNRLYWYRQTLGQGPEFLTYFQNEAQLEKSRLLSDRFSAERPKGSFSTLEIQRTEQGDSAMYLCASSFAGSRSLTFGSGTRLTVV.

This clone was counted only a few times. The V call is TRBV19, the J call TRBJ1-1; 8 nucleotides match TRBD1. V was pared by 3 bases and J by 6 bases, with 6 bases of the junction left unmatched. This CDR3 is built from 14 residues. Germline lookup yields CDR1 LNHDA and CDR2 SQIVND (reference sequence). CDR3 in DNA: TGTGCCAGTAGTATTATGGACAGGGTCCCTGAAGCTTTCTTT. Encoded protein: CASSIMDRVPEAFF.

This clone was counted between two and nine times. The chain employs TRBV6-5 and TRBJ1-1; D remains ambiguous. V was pared by 4 bases and J by 7 bases, with 10 bases between. Germline V gene sequence: CDR1 MNHEY, CDR2 SVGAGI. This CDR3 has 12 amino acids. The CDR3, as DNA: TGTGCCAGCAGTTCCGACTATGTTGAAGCTTTCTTT. Translation: CASSSDYVEAFF.

The chain recombines TRBV4-3 with TRBJ2-7; no definite D call. CDR1 LGHNA and CDR2 YSLEER come from the germline V gene. V was shortened by 0 bases and J by 1 base, with 7 bases between the two germline ends. This CDR3 is built from 14 residues. CDR3 bases: TGCGCCAGCAGCCAAGACCCGGTTTCCTACGAGCAGTACTTC. The encoded protein is CASSQDPVSYEQYF.

This clone has just a few counts. This sequence joins TRBV7-9 and TRBJ1-5, with D perhaps matching TRBD1 (6 bases). V dropped 5 bases and J dropped 2 bases, with 13 bases sitting between them. The CDR3 is made up of 15 amino acids. Germline V gene data show CDR1 as SEHNR and CDR2 as FQNEAQ (reference sequence). This CDR3 is CASSGDRFGNQPQHF. The CDR3 nucleotides read TGTGCCAGCAGCGGTGACAGGTTCGGCAATCAGCCCCAGCATTTT.

This clone was seen a few times. The chain couples TRBV27 to TRBJ2-3; no clear D. V lost 6 bases and J 0 bases, leaving 7 bases between the germline ends. From germline, CDR1 is MNHEY and CDR2 SMNVEV (reference sequence). The CDR3 runs to 13 residues. CDR3 amino acids: CASRITSTDTQYF. DNA of the CDR3: TGTGCCAGCAGGATCACTAGCACAGATACGCAGTATTTT.

The chain combines TRBV7-2 with TRBJ2-3; no firm D call. Trimming pared 3 bases from V and 4 bases from J, leaving 8 bases between. Germline lookup yields CDR1 SGHTA and CDR2 FQGNSA. The CDR3 runs 13 residues. CDR3 sequence: CASSFSRADTQYF. The CDR3 DNA sequence: TGTGCCAGCAGCTTTAGTCGGGCAGATACGCAGTATTTT.

CDR3 sequence: CATEDRGSNQPQHF. The CDR3, as DNA: TGTGCCACCGAGGACAGGGGTAGCAATCAGCCCCAGCATTTT. The chain uses TRBV19 and TRBJ1-5; 9 bases match TRBD1. Per the germline V gene, CDR1 is LNHDA and CDR2 is SQIVND (reference sequence). This CDR3 is 14 amino acids long. V shed 10 bases and J 0 bases; nucleotides not matched to a gene: 4. Variable domain in full (rest from reference TRBV19 and TRBJ1-5): DGGITQSPKYLFRKEGQNVTLSCEQNLNHDAMYWYRQDPGQGLRLIYYSQIVNDFQKGDIAEGYSVSREKKESFPLTVTSAQKNPTAFYLCATEDRGSNQPQHFGDGTRLSIL.

The rearrangement uses TRBV14 and TRBJ1-4; D remains ambiguous. The V gene lost 6 bases and the J gene lost 8 bases, with 19 bases spanning the gap. Germline CDR1 reads SGHDN; CDR2 reads FVKESK. The CDR3 consists of 15 residues. CDR3 sequence: CASSPFNSHGEKLFF. The CDR3 DNA sequence: TGTGCCAGCAGTCCATTTAACAGTCATGGAGAAAAACTGTTTTTT. The variable domain in full, completed from reference TRBV14 and TRBJ1-4, reads EAGVTQFPSHSVIEKGQTVTLRCDPISGHDNLYWYRRVMGKEIKFLLHFVKESKQDESGMPNNRFLAERTGGTYSTLKVQPAELEDSGVYFCASSPFNSHGEKLFFGSGTQLSVL.

This clone was found a few times. This chain links TRBV5-5 with TRBJ2-5; the match to TRBD2 covers 7 bases. Germline assignment: CDR1 SGHKS and CDR2 YYEKEE (reference sequence). The CDR3 covers 16 residues. With V trimmed by 4 bases and J by 3 bases, 12 bases remained unmatched. This CDR3 reads CASSGTGGLPKETQYF. CDR3 DNA: TGTGCCAGCAGCGGAACGGGGGGACTCCCCAAAGAGACCCAGTACTTC.

The J gene is TRBJ2-3, the V gene TRBV7-3, with D tentatively TRBD1 (5 bases). Deletions cut 2 bases from V and 0 bases from J, with 9 bases between. Per germline, CDR1 SGHTA and CDR2 FQGTGA. The CDR3 covers 15 residues. The CDR3 region has the DNA TGTGCCAGCAGCTTATGGGGCGGTAGCACAGATACGCAGTATTTT. It yields the protein CASSLWGGSTDTQYF.

The genes are TRBV10-3 and TRBJ2-4; 9 bases map to TRBD1. The CDR3 consists of 16 residues. V lost 6 bases and J lost 0; bases outside the gene matches: 6. Germline values: CDR1 ENHRY, CDR2 SYGVKD. As DNA, the CDR3 is TGTGCCATCAGCTTGGGACAGGGTATAGCCAAAAACATTCAGTACTTC. This sequence encodes CAISLGQGIAKNIQYF.